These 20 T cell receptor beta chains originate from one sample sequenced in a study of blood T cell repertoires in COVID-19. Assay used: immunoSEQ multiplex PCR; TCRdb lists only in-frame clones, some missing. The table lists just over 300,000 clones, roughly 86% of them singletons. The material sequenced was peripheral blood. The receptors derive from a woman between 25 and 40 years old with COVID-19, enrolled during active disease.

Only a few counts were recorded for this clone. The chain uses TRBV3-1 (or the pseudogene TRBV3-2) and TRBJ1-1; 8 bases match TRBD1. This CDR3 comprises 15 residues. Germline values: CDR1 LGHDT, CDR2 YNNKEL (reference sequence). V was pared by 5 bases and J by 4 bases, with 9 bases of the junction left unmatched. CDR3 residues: CASSEQGGLRTEAFF. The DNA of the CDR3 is TGTGCCAGCAGCGAACAGGGGGGGCTGCGCACTGAAGCTTTCTTT.

The CDR3 DNA is TGTGCCAGCTCACCAGGGACAGGGAGTTCACCCCTCCACTTT. It is translated as CASSPGTGSSPLHF. The chain is built from TRBV18 and TRBJ1-6, with 9 bases identical to TRBD1. CDR3 length: 14 amino acids. V lost 2 bases, J lost 9 bases, and 2 bases stayed unmatched. CDR1 and CDR2 (germline): KGHSH, LQKENI.

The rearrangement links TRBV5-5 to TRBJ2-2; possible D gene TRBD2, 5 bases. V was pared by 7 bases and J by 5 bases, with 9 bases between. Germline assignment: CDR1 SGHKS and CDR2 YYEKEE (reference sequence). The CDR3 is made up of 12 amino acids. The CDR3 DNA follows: TGTGCCAGCTTAAGAGGGACCGGGGAGCTGTTTTTT. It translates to CASLRGTGELFF. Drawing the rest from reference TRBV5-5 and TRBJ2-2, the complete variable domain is DAGVTQSPTHLIKTRGQQVTLRCSPISGHKSVSWYQQVLGQGPQFIFQYYEKEERGRGNFPDRFSARQFPNYSSELNVNALLLGDSALYLCASLRGTGELFFGEGSRLTVL.

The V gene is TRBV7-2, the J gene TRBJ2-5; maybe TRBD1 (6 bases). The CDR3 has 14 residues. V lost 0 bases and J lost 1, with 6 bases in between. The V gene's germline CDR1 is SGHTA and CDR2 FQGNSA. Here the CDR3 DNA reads TGTGCCAGCAGCTTAGCCAGGGGCCAAGAGACCCAGTACTTC. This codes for CASSLARGQETQYF.

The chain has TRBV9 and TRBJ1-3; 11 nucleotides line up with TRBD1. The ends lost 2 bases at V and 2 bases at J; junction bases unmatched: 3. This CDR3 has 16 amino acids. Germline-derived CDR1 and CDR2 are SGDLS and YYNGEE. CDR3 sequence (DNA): TGTGCCAGCAGCGTTCGGGACAGGGGGACTGGAAACACCATATATTTT. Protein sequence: CASSVRDRGTGNTIYF.

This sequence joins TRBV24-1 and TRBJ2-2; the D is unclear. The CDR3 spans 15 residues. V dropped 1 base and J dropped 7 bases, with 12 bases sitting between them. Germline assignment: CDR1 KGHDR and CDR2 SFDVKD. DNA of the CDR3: TGTGCCACCAGTGATTTCATCCGAGATGGCGGGGAGCTGTTTTTT. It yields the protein CATSDFIRDGGELFF.

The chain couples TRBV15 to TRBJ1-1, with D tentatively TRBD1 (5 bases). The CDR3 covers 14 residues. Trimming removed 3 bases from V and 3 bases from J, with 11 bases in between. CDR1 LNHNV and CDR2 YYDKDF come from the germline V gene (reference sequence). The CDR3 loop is CATSSSPGDTEAFF. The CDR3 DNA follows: TGTGCCACCAGCAGTTCACCGGGGGACACTGAAGCTTTCTTT.

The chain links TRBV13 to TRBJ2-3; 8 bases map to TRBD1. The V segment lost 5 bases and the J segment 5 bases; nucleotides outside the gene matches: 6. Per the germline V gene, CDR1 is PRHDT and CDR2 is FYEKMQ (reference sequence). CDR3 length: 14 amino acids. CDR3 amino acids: CASSPGGREDTQYF. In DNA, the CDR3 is TGTGCCAGCAGCCCAGGGGGCCGGGAAGATACGCAGTATTTT.

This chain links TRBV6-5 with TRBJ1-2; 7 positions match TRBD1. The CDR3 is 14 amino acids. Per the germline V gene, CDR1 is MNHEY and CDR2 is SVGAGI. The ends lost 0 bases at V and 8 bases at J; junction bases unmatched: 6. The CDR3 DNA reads TGTGCCAGCAGTTACTCGCCTACAGGGGTCGGCTACACCTTC. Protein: CASSYSPTGVGYTF.

DNA of the CDR3: TGTGCCAGCAGAATCGACACCTTCGGTGAAAAACTGTTTTTT. It specifies CASRIDTFGEKLFF. The chain recombines TRBV6-5 with TRBJ1-4, with D hard to call. The CDR3 spans 14 residues. CDR1 is MNHEY, CDR2 SVGAGI, per germline. V lost 6 bases and J 7 bases, leaving 15 bases between the germline ends.

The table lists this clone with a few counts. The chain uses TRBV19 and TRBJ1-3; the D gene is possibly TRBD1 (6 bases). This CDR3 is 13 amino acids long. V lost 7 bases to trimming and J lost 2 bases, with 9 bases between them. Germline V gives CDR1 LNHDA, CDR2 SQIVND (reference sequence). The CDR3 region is CASIQGTGNTIYF. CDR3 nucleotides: TGTGCCAGTATCCAGGGGACTGGAAACACCATATATTTT.

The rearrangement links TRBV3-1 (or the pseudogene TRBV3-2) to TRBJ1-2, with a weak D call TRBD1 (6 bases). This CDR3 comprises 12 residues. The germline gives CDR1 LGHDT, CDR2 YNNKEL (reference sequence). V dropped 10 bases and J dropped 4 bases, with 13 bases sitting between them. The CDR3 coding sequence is TGTGCCACCCGGGACACCGGCTATGGCTACACCTTC. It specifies CATRDTGYGYTF.

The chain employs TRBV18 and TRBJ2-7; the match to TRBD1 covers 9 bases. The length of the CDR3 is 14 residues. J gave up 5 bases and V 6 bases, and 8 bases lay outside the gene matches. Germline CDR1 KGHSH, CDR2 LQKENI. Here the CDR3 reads CASSPGQGRDEQYV. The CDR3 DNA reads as TGTGCCAGCTCGCCGGGACAGGGACGAGACGAGCAGTACGTC.

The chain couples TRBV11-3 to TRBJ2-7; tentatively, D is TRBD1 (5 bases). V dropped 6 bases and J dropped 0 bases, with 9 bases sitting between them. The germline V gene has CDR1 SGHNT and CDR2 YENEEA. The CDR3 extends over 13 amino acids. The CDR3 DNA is TGTGCCAGCAGAGACAGCGCCTCCTACGAGCAGTACTTC. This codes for CASRDSASYEQYF.

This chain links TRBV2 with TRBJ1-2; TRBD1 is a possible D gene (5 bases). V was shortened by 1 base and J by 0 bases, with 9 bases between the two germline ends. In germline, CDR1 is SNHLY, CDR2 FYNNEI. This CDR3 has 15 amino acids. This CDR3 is CASSEGPTANYGYTF. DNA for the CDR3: TGTGCCAGCAGTGAAGGTCCGACAGCTAACTATGGCTACACCTTC.

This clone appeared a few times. The chain's CDR3 is CATGQSTDTQYF. The CDR3 nucleotides are TGTGCCACCGGACAGAGCACAGATACGCAGTATTTT. The chain has TRBV24-1 and TRBJ2-3; D possibly corresponds to TRBD1 (6 bases). Germline-derived CDR1 and CDR2 are KGHDR and SFDVKD. Deletions cut 9 bases from V and 0 bases from J, with 6 bases between. The CDR3 totals 12 residues.

CDR3 nucleotides: TGCGCCAGCAGCCCGCGGGGTCCGGGACAGAACTATGGCTACACCTTC. It encodes CASSPRGPGQNYGYTF. The chain uses TRBV4-1 and TRBJ1-2, with 7 bases that match TRBD1. CDR3 length: 16 amino acids. CDR1 is MGHRA, CDR2 YSYEKL, per germline. With V trimmed by 4 bases and J by 2 bases, 10 bases remained unmatched.

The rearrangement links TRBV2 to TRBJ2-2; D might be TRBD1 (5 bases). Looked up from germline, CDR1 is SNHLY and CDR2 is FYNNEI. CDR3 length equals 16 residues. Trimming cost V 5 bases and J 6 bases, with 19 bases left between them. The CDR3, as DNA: TGTGCCAGCAGTTCCCTCAGGGCCCAGAGTTCCGGGGAGCTGTTTTTT. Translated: CASSSLRAQSSGELFF.

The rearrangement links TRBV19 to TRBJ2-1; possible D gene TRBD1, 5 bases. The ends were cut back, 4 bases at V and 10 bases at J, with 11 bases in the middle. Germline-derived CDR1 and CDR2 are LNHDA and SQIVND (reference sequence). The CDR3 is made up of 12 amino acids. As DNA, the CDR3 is TGTGCCAGTAGTACCCTTTCAGGGGAGCAGTTCTTC. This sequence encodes CASSTLSGEQFF.

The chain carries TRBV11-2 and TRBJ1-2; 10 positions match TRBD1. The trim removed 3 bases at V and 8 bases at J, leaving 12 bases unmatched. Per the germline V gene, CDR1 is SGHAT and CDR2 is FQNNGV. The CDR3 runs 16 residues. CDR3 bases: TGTGCCAGCAGCTTTTCTCCGGGACAGGGGATAGAGGGCTACACCTTC. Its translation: CASSFSPGQGIEGYTF.